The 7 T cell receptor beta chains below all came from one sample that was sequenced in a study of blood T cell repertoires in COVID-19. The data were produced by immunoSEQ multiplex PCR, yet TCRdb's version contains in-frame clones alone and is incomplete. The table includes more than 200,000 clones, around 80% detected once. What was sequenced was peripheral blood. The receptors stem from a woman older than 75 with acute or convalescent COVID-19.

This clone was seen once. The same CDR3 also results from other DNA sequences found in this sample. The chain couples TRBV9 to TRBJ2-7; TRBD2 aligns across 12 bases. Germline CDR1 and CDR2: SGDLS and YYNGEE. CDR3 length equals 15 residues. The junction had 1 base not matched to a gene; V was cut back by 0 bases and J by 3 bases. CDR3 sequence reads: CASSVGLAGDYEQYF. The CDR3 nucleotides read TGTGCCAGCAGCGTAGGACTAGCGGGGGACTACGAGCAGTACTTC.

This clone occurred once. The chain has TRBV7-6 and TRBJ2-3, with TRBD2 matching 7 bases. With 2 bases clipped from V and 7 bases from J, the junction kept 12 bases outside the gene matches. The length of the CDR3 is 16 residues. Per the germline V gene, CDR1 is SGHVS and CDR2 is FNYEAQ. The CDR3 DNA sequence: TGTGCCAGCAGCTTAATGCTGGTCGGGGGGTGGAATACGCAGTATTTT. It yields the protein CASSLMLVGGWNTQYF.

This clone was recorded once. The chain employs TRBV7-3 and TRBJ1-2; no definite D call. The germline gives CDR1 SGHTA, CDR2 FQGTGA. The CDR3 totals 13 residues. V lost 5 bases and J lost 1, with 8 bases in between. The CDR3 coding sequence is TGTGCCAGCAGCCCTGGGAGTAACTATGGCTACACCTTC. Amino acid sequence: CASSPGSNYGYTF.

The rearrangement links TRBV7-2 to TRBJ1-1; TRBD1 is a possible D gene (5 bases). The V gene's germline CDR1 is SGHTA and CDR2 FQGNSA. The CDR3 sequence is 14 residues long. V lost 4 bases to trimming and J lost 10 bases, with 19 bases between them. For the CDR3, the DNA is TGTGCCAGCAGCTCAACGTTGATTGGGGCCCGAGCTTTCTTT. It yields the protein CASSSTLIGARAFF.

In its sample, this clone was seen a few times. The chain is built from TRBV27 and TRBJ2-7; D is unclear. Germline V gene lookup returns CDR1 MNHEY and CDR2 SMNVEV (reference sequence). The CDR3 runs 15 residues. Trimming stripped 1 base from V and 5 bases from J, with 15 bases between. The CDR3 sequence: CASSLWAVERNEQYF. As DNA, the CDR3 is TGTGCCAGCAGTTTATGGGCAGTGGAACGGAACGAGCAGTACTTC.

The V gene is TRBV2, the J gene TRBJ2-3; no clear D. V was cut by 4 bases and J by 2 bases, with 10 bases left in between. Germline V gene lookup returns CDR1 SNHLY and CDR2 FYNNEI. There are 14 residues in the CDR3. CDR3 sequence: CASSVERFTDTQYF. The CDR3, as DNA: TGTGCCAGCAGTGTCGAGAGGTTCACAGATACGCAGTATTTT.

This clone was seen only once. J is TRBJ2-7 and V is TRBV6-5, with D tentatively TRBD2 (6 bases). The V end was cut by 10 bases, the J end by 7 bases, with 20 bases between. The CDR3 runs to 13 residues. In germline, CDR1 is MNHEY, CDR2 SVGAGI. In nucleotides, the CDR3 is TGTGCCACTTGGCGGGAACCGCTGAGGGAGCAGTACTTC. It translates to CATWREPLREQYF.